The TCR beta chain under discussion was sequenced for a study of cytomegalovirus exposure and HLA in healthy donors. Primers for the PCR totalled 60 Vbeta and 13 Jbeta. Assay: immunoSEQ multiplex PCR; the TCRdb copy retains only in-frame clones and omits some. The repertoire holds about 170,000 clones, with 80% as singletons. This clone was counted between two and nine times. Antigen specificity is unknown. Trimming cost V 3 bases and J 1 base; bases outside gene matches: 5. Germline V lookup: CDR1 GTSNPN, CDR2 SVGIG (reference sequence). The CDR3 is 14 residues long. Notes on the study in general: On later analysis, the bulk of CMV-associated TCR beta chains appeared to be HLA-restricted. There were three CMV-associated chains whose specificity for CMV antigens was confirmed in vitro.

Donors counted as nominally healthy when sampled, yet unrecorded immune exposures were likely. This chain joins TRBV30 and TRBJ1-1, with 7 positions matching TRBD1. The source is a woman aged 45-65 years in good health and CMV-seropositive. The specimen was PBMCs. CDR3: CAWRRRGPNTEAFF. In DNA form, the CDR3 reads TGTGCCTGGAGGAGGAGGGGGCCGAACACTGAAGCTTTCTTT. The full variable domain, in which reference TRBV30 and TRBJ1-1 provide the parts outside the CDR3, is SQTIHQWPATLVQPVGSPLSLECTVEGTSNPNLYWYRQAAGRGLQLLFYSVGIGQISSEVPQNLSASRPQDRQFILSSKKLLLSDSGFYLCAWRRRGPNTEAFFGQGTRLTVV.